Each of the 11 T cell receptor beta chains below was sequenced from the same sample in a study of blood T cell repertoires in COVID-19. TCRdb's table, derived via immunoSEQ multiplex PCR, lists solely in-frame clones and lacks some. The sample contains more than 15,000 clones, 75% to 85% of which appear only once. Sequenced material: peripheral blood. These receptors were taken from a man at least 80 years old with active COVID-19.

The table lists this clone with a count of one. This chain uses TRBV18 with TRBJ2-7; 11 bases are shared with TRBD1. CDR1 is KGHSH, CDR2 LQKENI, per germline. V was clipped by 4 bases and J by 1 base; unmatched bases: 3. This CDR3 is 15 amino acids long. The CDR3 sequence is CASSQGQGDSYEQYF. The CDR3 DNA reads TGTGCCAGCTCACAGGGACAGGGGGATTCCTACGAGCAGTACTTC.

The chain combines TRBV24-1 with TRBJ2-2; 10 positions agree with TRBD2. There are 17 residues in the CDR3. The trim removed 4 bases at V and 6 bases at J, leaving 10 bases unmatched. The germline V gene has CDR1 KGHDR and CDR2 SFDVKD. CDR3 DNA: TGTGCCACCAGTGACCCCTCTAGCGGGAGAATCGCCGGGGAGCTGTTTTTT. The encoded protein is CATSDPSSGRIAGELFF.

This CDR3 reads CASWTSGRQETQYF. DNA for the CDR3: TGTGCCAGCTGGACTAGCGGGCGCCAAGAGACCCAGTACTTC. The chain joins TRBV28 to TRBJ2-5; 11 bases match TRBD2. Looked up from germline, CDR1 is MDHEN and CDR2 is SYDVKM. This CDR3 has 14 amino acids. The V gene end was trimmed by 8 bases and the J gene end by 1 base; junction bases not matched to a gene: 3.

This chain joins TRBV1 and TRBJ1-2; TRBD1 is taken as the D call from the table, unchecked against the DNA. TRBV1 is a pseudogene. CDR3 length: 16 amino acids. CDR3 sequence (DNA): TGCACCAGCAGCCAGAATTCCCGGGACAAGTGCTATGGCTACACCTTC. Its protein is CTSSQNSRDKCYGYTF.

This chain links TRBV25-1 with TRBJ2-4; 8 bases agree with TRBD1. Germline V CDR1 and CDR2: MGHDK, SYGVNS. V was pared by 2 bases and J by 2 bases, with 5 bases of the junction left unmatched. This CDR3 is 16 amino acids long. CDR3: CASSEKDRAPKNIQYF. The CDR3 DNA follows: TGTGCCAGCAGTGAAAAGGACAGGGCCCCCAAAAACATTCAGTACTTC.

J is TRBJ2-3 and V is TRBV5-1; TRBD2 is a possible D gene (7 bases). This CDR3 is built from 17 residues. Germline assignment: CDR1 SGHRS and CDR2 YFSETQ. Trimming removed 4 bases from V and 1 base from J, with 19 bases in between. CDR3 nucleotide sequence: TGCGCCAGCAGCCGAAAATCGGGGGGCCGGGGCACAGATACGCAGTATTTT. Amino acid sequence: CASSRKSGGRGTDTQYF.

The chain recombines TRBV2 with TRBJ1-1; D remains unclear. Between the trimmed V and J ends, which lost 4 bases and 8 bases, there was a span of 17 bases. The CDR3 extends over 14 amino acids. Germline-derived CDR1 and CDR2 are SNHLY and FYNNEI. The CDR3 DNA sequence: TGTGCCAGCAGTGCAGCCCAGGAATTGTTAGAAGCTTTCTTT. Protein product: CASSAAQELLEAFF.

This chain joins TRBV4-2 and TRBJ2-5; TRBD1 matches at 7 bases. Germline loops: CDR1 LGHNA, CDR2 YNFKEQ. The CDR3 spans 13 residues. V trimming: 2 bases; J trimming: 3 bases; junction bases outside the gene matches: 0. The CDR3 loop is CASSQTGEETQYF. The CDR3 DNA reads TGTGCCAGCAGCCAAACAGGGGAAGAGACCCAGTACTTC.

The CDR3 coding sequence is TGTGCCATCAGGGGAGGACCGGGAACCCAAGAGACCCAGTACTTC. Protein product: CAIRGGPGTQETQYF. The chain joins TRBV10-3 to TRBJ2-5, with D perhaps matching TRBD2 (6 bases). This CDR3 is built from 15 residues. The ends were cut back, 6 bases at V and 1 base at J, with 15 bases in the middle. The germline gives CDR1 ENHRY, CDR2 SYGVKD.

The chain carries TRBV10-3 and TRBJ2-1; D possibly corresponds to TRBD1 (6 bases). CDR3 length equals 15 residues. V lost 0 bases, J lost 7 bases, and 13 bases lay in between. Germline V CDR1 and CDR2: ENHRY, SYGVKD. CDR3 coding DNA: TGTGCCATCAGTGAGTCCCCAGGGGAAGGGAATGAGCAGTTCTTC. Amino acid sequence: CAISESPGEGNEQFF.

This sequence joins TRBV5-1 and TRBJ2-3; a weak D match, TRBD1 (6 bases). Germline CDR1 reads SGHRS; CDR2 reads YFSETQ. The CDR3 has 16 amino acids. V was clipped by 4 bases and J by 1 base, with 16 bases between them. CDR3 bases: TGCGCCAGCAGCCAACCCTGGGGACAACGCACAGATACGCAGTATTTT. Its translation is CASSQPWGQRTDTQYF. The entire variable domain, with the rest obtained from reference TRBV5-1 and TRBJ2-3, is as follows: KAGVTQTPRYLIKTRGQQVTLSCSPISGHRSVSWYQQTPGQGLQFLFEYFSETQRNKGNFPGRFSGRQFSNSRSEMNVSTLELGDSALYLCASSQPWGQRTDTQYFGPGTRLTVL.